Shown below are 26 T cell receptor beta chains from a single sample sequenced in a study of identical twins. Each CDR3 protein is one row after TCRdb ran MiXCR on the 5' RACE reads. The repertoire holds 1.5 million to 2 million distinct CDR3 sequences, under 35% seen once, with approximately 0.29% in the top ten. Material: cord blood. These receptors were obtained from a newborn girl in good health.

CDR3 DNA: TGTGCCAGCAGCTTAGAGTCGGGGCCAACCTACAATGAGCAGTTCTTC. Amino acid sequence: CASSLESGPTYNEQFF. This chain connects TRBV7-6 to TRBJ2-1; D may correspond to TRBD1 or TRBD2 (5 bases each). The V gene lost 1 base and the J gene lost 2 bases, with 12 bases spanning the gap. The CDR3 runs 16 residues. Germline loops: CDR1 SGHVS, CDR2 FNYEAQ.

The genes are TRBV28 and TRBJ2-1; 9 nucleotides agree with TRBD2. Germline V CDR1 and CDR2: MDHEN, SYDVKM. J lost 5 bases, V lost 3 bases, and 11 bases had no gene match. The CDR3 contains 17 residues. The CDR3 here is CASSFLNGAGGNNEQFF. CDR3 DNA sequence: TGTGCCAGCAGTTTCCTCAACGGGGCGGGGGGGAACAATGAGCAGTTCTTC.

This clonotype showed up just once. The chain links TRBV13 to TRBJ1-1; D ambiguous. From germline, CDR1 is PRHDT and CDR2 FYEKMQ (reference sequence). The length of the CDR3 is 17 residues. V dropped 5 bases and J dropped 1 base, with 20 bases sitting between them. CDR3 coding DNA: TGTGCCAGCAGCCACACTCCCCTAGATGGCGAGAACACTGAAGCTTTCTTT. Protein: CASSHTPLDGENTEAFF.

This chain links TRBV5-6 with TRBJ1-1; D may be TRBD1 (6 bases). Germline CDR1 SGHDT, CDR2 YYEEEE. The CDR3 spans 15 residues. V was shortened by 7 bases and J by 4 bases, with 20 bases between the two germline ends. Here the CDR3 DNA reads TGTGCCAGCGGGGTACTGACAGGACATGGCACTGAAGCTTTCTTT. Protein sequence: CASGVLTGHGTEAFF.

The DNA of the CDR3 is TGTGCCAGCTCAAAGGGGGCTATGGCGAGCACTGAAGCTTTCTTT. Translation gives CASSKGAMASTEAFF. The chain joins TRBV18 to TRBJ1-1; 7 nucleotides match TRBD1. The V gene's germline CDR1 is KGHSH and CDR2 LQKENI. The CDR3 has 15 residues. The V gene end was trimmed by 5 bases and the J gene end by 4 bases; junction bases not matched to a gene: 10.

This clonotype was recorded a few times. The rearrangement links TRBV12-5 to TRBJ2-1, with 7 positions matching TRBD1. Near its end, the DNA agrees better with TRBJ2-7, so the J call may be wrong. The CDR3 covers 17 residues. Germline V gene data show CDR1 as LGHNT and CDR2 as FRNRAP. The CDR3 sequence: CASGLVLTGTPYNEQYF. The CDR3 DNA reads TGTGCTAGTGGTTTGGTTCTGACAGGGACCCCTTACAATGAGCAGTACTTC.

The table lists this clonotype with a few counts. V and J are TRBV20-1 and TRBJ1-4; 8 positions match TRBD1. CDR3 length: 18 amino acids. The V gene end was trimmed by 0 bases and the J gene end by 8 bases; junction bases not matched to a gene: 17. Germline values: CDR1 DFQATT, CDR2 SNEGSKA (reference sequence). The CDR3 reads CSARDPPDRTGLREKLFF. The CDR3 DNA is TGCAGTGCTAGAGATCCCCCCGACCGGACAGGGCTAAGGGAAAAACTGTTTTTT.

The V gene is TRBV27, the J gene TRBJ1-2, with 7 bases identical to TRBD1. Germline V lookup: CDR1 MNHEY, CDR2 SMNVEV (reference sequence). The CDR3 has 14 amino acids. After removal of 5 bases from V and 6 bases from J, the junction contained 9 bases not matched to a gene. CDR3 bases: TGTGCCAGCAGTCCTAGACAGGGAGTTAATGGCTACACCTTC. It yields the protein CASSPRQGVNGYTF.

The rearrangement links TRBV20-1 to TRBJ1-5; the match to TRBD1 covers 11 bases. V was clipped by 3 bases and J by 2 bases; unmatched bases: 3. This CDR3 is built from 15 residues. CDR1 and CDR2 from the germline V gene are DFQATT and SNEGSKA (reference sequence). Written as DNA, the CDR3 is TGCAGTGCTAGCCGGACAGGGGGCGGCAATCAGCCCCAGCATTTT. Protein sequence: CSASRTGGGNQPQHF.

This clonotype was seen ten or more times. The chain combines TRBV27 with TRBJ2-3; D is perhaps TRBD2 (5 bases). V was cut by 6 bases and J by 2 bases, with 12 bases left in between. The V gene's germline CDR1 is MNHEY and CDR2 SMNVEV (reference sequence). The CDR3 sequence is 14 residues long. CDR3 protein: CASRGTRSTDTQYF. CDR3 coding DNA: TGTGCCAGCAGGGGAACTAGATCCACAGATACGCAGTATTTT.

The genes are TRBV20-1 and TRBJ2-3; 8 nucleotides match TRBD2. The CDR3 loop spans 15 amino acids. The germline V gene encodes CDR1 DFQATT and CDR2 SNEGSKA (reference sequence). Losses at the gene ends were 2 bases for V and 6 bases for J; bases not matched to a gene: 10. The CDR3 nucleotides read TGCAGTGCTAGACTATCGGGGGGGGCAGGGGATACGCAGTATTTT. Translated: CSARLSGGAGDTQYF.

In DNA, the CDR3 is TGCGCCAGCAGTGAGTTGTCGGGATATGGCTACACCTTC. Its protein is CASSELSGYGYTF. V is TRBV10-2 and J is TRBJ1-2; D unclear. Germline V gene lookup returns CDR1 WSHSY and CDR2 SAAADI. CDR3 size: 13 residues. The V end was cut by 1 base, the J end by 5 bases, with 8 bases between.

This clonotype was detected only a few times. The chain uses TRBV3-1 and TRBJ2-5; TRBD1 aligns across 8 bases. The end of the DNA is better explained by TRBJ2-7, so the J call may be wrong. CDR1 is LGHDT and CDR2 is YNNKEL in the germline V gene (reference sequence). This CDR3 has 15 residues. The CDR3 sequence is CASSQAFRGRGEQYF. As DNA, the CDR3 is TGTGCCAGCAGCCAAGCTTTCAGGGGGCGAGGCGAGCAGTACTTC.

The CDR3 sequence is CATSVRTDTQYF. The CDR3 bases are TGTGCCACCAGCGTGCGGACAGATACGCAGTATTTT. The gene calls are TRBV15 and TRBJ2-3, with D unresolved. V lost 5 bases, J lost 3 bases, and 6 bases lay in between. The CDR3 extends over 12 amino acids. Germline loops: CDR1 LNHNV, CDR2 YYDKDF (reference sequence).

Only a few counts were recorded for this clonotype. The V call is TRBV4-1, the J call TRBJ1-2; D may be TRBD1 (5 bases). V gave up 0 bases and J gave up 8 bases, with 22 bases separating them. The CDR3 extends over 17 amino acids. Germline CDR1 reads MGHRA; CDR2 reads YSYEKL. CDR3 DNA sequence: TGCGCCAGCAGCCAAGAAGAGTTGATAACAGGTTCGGGCGGCTACACCTTC. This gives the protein CASSQEELITGSGGYTF.

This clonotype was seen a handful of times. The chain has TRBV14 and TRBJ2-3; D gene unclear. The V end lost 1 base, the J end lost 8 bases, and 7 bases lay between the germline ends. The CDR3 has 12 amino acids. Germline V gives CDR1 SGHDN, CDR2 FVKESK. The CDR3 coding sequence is TGTGCCAGCAGCCAAGTGAGGTTTACGCAGTATTTT. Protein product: CASSQVRFTQYF.

The CDR3 bases are TGCAGTGCTAGAGCCCCTAGCGGGGAATACAATGAGCAGTACTTC. Amino acids: CSARAPSGEYNEQYF. The chain couples TRBV20-1 to TRBJ2-1, with 9 bases that match TRBD2. Judging by the DNA end, TRBJ2-7 fits better; the J call may be wrong. Germline CDR1 reads DFQATT; CDR2 reads SNEGSKA (reference sequence). The CDR3 spans 15 residues.

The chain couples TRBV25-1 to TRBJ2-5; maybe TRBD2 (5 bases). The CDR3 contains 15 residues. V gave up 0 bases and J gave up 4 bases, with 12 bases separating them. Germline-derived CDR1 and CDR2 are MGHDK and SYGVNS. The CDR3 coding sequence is TGTGCCAGCAGTGAATATATGGCTAGCAGAGAGACCCAGTACTTC. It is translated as CASSEYMASRETQYF.

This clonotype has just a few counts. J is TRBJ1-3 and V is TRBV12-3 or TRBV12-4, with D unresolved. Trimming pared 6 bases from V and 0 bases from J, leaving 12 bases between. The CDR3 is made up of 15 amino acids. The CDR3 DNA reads TGTGCCAGCAGGGCCCACCTACTCTCTGGAAACACCATATATTTT. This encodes CASRAHLLSGNTIYF.

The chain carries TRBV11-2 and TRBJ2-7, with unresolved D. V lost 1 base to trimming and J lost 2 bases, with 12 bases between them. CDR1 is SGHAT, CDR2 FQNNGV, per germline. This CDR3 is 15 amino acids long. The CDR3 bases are TGTGCCAGCAGCTTAGGGCGGTTAAGCCCCTACGAGCAGTACTTC. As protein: CASSLGRLSPYEQYF.

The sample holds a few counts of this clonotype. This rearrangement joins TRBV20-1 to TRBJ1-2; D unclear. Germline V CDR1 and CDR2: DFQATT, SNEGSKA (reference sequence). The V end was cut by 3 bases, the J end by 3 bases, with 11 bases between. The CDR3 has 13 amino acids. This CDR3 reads CSARGGNDYGYTF. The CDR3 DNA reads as TGCAGTGCTAGGGGAGGGAACGACTATGGCTACACCTTC.

This chain's CDR3 is CASSDPGPLLNQPQHF. The CDR3 DNA reads TGCGCCAGCAGTGACCCGGGCCCTCTCCTTAATCAGCCCCAGCATTTT. The gene calls are TRBV10-2 and TRBJ1-5, with no clear D. This CDR3 has 16 amino acids. Trimming removed 3 bases from V and 4 bases from J, with 16 bases in between. Germline V CDR1 and CDR2: WSHSY, SAAADI.

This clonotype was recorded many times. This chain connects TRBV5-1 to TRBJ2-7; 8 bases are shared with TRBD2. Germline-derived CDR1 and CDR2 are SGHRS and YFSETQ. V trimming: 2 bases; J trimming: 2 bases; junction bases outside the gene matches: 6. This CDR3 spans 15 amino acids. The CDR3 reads CASSLGLAATYEQYF. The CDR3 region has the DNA TGCGCCAGCAGCTTAGGACTAGCTGCGACCTACGAGCAGTACTTC.

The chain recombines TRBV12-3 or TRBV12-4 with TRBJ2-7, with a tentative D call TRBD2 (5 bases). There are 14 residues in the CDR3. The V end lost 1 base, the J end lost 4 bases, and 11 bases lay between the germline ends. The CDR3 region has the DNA TGTGCCAGCAGTTTAGGGGGAGCCGTTTACGAGCAGTACTTC. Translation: CASSLGGAVYEQYF.

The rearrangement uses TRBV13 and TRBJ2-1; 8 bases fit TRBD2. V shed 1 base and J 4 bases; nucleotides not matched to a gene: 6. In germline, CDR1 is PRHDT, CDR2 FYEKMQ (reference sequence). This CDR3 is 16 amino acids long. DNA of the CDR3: TGTGCCAGCAGCTTAGTCCAGACTAGCGTTTACAATGAGCAGTTCTTC. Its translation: CASSLVQTSVYNEQFF.

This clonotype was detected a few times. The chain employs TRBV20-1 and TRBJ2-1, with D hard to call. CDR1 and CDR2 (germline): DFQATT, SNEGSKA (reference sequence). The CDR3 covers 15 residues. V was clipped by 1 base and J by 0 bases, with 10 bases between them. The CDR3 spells CSARVELNSYNEQFF. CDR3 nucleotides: TGCAGTGCTAGAGTTGAGCTCAACTCCTACAATGAGCAGTTCTTC.